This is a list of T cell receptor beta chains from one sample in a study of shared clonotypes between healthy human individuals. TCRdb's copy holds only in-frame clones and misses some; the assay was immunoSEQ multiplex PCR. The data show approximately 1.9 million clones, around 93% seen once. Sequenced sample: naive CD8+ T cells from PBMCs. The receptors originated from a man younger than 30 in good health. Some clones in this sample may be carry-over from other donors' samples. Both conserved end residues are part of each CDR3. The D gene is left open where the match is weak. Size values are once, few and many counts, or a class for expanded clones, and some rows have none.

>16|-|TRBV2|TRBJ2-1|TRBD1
TGTGCCAGCAGTCCGCCGGACAGGGGCTCCTACAATGAGCAGTTCTTC
CASSPPDRGSYNEQFF
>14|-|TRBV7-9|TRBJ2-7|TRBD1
TGTGCCAGCAGCTCACGGGACAGAACCTACGAGCAGTACTTC
CASSSRDRTYEQYF
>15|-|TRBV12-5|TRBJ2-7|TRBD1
TGTGCTAGTGGCAACCTACAGGGGTTGAGCTACGAGCAGTACTTC
CASGNLQGLSYEQYF
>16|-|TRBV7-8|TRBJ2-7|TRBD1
TGTGCCAGCAGCTTAGCGACAGGGATGAGCTCCTACGAGCAGTACTTC
CASSLATGMSSYEQYF
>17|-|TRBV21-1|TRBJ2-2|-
TGTGCCAGCAGCACGGGACGGTCCCTCGAAGTCGCCGGGGAGCTGTTTTTT
CASSTGRSLEVAGELFF
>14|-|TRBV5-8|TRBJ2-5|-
TGTGCCAGCAGCTTGGGGCAGCCAGGGGAGACCCAGTACTTC
CASSLGQPGETQYF
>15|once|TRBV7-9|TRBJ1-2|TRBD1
TGTGCCAGCAGCTGGCCGGGACAGGGGTTTAGCGGCTACACCTTC
CASSWPGQGFSGYTF
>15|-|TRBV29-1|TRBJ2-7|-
TGCAGCGTTGCGATGTGGACAGAACGGCCCTACGAGCAGTACTTC
CSVAMWTERPYEQYF
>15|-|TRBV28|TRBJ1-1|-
TGTGCCAGCAGCCCGTCGGACGGGCAGAACACTGAAGCTTTCTTT
CASSPSDGQNTEAFF
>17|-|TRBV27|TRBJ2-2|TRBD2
TGTGCCAGCAGTCCGATTCCGGGACTAGCGTCTTCAGGGGAGCTGTTTTTT
CASSPIPGLASSGELFF
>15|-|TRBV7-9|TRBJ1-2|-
TGTGCCAGCAGCCCCACCCTAAGACAAGCAGCCGGCTACACCTTC
CASSPTLRQAAGYTF
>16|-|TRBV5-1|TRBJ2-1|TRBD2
TGCGCCAGCAGCTCGGGGACTAGCGGGAATCGGCATGAGCAGTTCTTC
CASSSGTSGNRHEQFF
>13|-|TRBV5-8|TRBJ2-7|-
TGTGCCAGCAGGCTAGCGCTAGGCGATGAGCAGTACTTC
CASRLALGDEQYF
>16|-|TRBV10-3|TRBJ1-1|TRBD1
TGTGCCATCAGTGCACCGGGACAGGGGGCTGGCACTGAAGCTTTCTTT
CAISAPGQGAGTEAFF